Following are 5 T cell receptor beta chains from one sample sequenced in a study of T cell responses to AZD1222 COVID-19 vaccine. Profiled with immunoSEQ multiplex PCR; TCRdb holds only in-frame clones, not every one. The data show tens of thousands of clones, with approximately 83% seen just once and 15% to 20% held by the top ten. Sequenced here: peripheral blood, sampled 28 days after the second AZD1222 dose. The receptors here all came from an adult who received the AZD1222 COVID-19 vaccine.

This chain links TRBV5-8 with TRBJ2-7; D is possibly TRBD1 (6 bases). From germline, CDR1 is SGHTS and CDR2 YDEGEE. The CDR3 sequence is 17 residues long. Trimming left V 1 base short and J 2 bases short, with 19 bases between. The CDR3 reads CASSLLGHGPLPYEQYF. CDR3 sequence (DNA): TGTGCCAGCAGCTTGCTGGGACACGGACCGCTACCCTACGAGCAGTACTTC.

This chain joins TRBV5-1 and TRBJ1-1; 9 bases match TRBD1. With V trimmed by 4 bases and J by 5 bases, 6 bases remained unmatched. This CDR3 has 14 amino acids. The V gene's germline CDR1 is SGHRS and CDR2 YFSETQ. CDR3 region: CASSVDRGWTEAFF. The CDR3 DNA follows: TGCGCCAGCAGCGTTGACAGGGGGTGGACTGAAGCTTTCTTT.

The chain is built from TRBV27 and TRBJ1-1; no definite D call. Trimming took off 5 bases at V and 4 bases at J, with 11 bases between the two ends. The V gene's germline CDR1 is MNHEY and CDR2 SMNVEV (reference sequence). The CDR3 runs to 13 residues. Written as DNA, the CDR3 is TGTGCCAGCAGTCAAACTGAAGGCACTGAAGCTTTCTTT. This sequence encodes CASSQTEGTEAFF.

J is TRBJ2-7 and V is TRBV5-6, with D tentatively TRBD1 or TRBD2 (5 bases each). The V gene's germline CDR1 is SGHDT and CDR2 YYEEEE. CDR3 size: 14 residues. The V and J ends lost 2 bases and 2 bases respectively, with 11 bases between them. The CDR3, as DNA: TGTGCCAGCAGCTTCCCGGGGCTTGCCTACGAGCAGTACTTC. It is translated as CASSFPGLAYEQYF.

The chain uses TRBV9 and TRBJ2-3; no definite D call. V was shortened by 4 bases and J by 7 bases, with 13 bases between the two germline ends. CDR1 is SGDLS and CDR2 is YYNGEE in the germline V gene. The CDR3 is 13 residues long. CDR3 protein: CASSPRAGNTQYF. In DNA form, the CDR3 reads TGTGCCAGCAGCCCCCGGGCTGGAAATACGCAGTATTTT.